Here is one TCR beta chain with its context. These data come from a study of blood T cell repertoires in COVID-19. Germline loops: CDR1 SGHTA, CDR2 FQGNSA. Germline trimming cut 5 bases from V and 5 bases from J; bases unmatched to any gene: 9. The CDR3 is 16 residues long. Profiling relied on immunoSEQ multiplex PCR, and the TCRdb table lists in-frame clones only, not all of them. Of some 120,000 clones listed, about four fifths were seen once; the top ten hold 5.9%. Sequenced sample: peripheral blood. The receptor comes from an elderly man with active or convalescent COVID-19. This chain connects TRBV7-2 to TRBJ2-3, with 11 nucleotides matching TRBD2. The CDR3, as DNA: TGTGCCAGCAGCGTACGACTAGCGGGGATTGGAGATACGCAGTATTTT. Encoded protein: CASSVRLAGIGDTQYF.